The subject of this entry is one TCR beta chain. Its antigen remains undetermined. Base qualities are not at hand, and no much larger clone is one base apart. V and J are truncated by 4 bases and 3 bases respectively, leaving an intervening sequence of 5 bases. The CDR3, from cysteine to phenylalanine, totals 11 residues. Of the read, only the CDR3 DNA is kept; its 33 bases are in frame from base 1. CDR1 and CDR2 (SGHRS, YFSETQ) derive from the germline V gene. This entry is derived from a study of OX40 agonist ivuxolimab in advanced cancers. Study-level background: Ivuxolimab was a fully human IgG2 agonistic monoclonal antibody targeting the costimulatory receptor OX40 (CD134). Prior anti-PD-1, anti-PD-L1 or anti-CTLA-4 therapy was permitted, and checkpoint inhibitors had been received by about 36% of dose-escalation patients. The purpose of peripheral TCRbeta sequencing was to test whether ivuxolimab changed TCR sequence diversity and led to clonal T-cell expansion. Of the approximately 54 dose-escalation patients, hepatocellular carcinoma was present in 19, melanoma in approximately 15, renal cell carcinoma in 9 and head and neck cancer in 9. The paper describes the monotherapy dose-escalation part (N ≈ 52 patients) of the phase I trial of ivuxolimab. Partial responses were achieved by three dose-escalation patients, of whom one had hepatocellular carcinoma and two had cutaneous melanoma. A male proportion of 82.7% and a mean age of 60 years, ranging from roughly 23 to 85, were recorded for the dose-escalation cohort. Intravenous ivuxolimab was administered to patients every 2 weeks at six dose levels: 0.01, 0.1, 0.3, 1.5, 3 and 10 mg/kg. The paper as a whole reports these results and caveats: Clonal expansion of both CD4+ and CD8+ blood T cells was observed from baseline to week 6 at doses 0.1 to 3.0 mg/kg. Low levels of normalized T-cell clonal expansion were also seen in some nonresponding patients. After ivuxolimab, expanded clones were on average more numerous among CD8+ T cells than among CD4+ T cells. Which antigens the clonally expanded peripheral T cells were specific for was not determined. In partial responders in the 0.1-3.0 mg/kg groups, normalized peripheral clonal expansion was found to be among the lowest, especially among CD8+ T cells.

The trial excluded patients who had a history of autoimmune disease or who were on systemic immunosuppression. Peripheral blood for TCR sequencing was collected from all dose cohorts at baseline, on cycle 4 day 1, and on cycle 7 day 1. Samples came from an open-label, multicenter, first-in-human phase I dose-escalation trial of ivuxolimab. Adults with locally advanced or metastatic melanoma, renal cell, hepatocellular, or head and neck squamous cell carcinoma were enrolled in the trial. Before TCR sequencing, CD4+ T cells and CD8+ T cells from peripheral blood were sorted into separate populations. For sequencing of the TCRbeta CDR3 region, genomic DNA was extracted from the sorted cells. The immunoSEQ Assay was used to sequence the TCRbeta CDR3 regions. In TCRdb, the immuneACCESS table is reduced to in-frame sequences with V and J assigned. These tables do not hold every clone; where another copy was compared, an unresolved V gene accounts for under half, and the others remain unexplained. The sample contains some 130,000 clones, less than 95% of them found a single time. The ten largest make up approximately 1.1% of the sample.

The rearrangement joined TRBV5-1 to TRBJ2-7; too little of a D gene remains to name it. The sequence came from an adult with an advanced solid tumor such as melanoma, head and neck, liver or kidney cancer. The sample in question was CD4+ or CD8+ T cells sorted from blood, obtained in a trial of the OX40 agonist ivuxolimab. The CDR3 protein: CASSKDYEQYF. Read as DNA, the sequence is TGCGCCAGCAGCAAGGACTACGAGCAGTACTTC.